The 4 T cell receptor beta chains below come from one sample, sequenced in a study of T cell responses to AZD1222 COVID-19 vaccine. The assay was immunoSEQ multiplex PCR, and TCRdb's table has in-frame clones only and misses some. The data contain about 120,000 clones, more than 70% of them singletons. The source was peripheral blood, collected 28 days after the second AZD1222 dose. The receptors here all came from an adult who received the AZD1222 COVID-19 vaccine.

The chain couples TRBV4-2 to TRBJ2-1, with D possibly TRBD1 on 5 matching bases. The CDR3 covers 17 residues. In germline, CDR1 is LGHNA, CDR2 YNFKEQ. Trimming removed 0 bases at V and 6 bases at J, with 18 bases between. CDR3 sequence: CASSQDYHRSLPNEQFF. The CDR3 DNA reads TGTGCCAGCAGCCAAGATTATCACAGGTCATTACCCAATGAGCAGTTCTTC.

The V call is TRBV6-1, the J call TRBJ1-2; D possibly corresponds to TRBD1 (5 bases). CDR3 length equals 14 residues. Germline CDR1 and CDR2: MNHNS and SASEGT. Trimming took 11 bases from V and 0 from J, leaving 16 bases between them. The CDR3 sequence is CAATAGGPNYGYTF. DNA of the CDR3: TGTGCCGCCACAGCGGGGGGACCTAACTATGGCTACACCTTC.

This chain joins TRBV7-2 and TRBJ1-1; D is possibly TRBD1 (5 bases). Trimming stripped 7 bases from V and 3 bases from J, with 15 bases between. The CDR3 is made up of 14 amino acids. The germline V gene has CDR1 SGHTA and CDR2 FQGNSA. The CDR3 is CASTLFRGDTEAFF. For the CDR3, the DNA is TGTGCCAGCACCTTGTTTAGGGGAGACACTGAAGCTTTCTTT.

The chain recombines TRBV3-1 (or the pseudogene TRBV3-2) with TRBJ1-5; 7 bases are a match to TRBD1. V gave up 0 bases and J gave up 1 base; unmatched junction bases: 12. This CDR3 spans 19 amino acids. Germline V gives CDR1 LGHDT, CDR2 YNNKEL (reference sequence). As DNA, the CDR3 is TGTGCCAGCAGCCAAGATCTATCACCCGCCAGGGGGAGCAATCAGCCCCAGCATTTT. It codes for CASSQDLSPARGSNQPQHF.